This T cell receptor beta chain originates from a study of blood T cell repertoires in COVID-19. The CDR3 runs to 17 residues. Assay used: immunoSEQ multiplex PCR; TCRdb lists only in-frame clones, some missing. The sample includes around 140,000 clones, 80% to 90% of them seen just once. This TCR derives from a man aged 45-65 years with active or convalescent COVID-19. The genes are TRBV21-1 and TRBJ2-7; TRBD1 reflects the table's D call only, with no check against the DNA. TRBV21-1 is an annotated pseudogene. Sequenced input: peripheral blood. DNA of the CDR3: TGTGCCAGCAGCTCCCCTGCGGCCGACAGGGTTGGCTACGAGCAGTACTTC. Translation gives CASSSPAADRVGYEQYF.